Following are 12 T cell receptor beta chains from one sample sequenced in a study of vaccination effects on CD4 cells after COVID-19 (dated by TCRdb to the early 2020s). The library was generated by the immunoSEQ multiplex PCR assay. Imported from immuneACCESS, the table was reduced by TCRdb to in-frame sequences with V and J called. These copies leave out some clones; in studies compared against another copy, an unresolved V gene accounts for under half, and the cause of the remainder is not known. Within this sample are 70,000 to 95,000 clones, with about 74% of them counted one time only. Of the sample, approximately 1.7% is held by the ten largest clones. These receptors are not linked to any known antigen. The ViraFEST assay stimulated PBMC with viral peptide pools and then used TCR sequencing to identify antigen-specific CD4+ T cell clonotypes by expansion. After around eleven days of culture, CD4+ T cells were isolated with the EasySep CD4+ T cell isolation kit.

Sequenced here: CD4+ T cells from PBMCs cultured with HCoV-229E spike peptides, sampled before COVID-19 vaccination. What the cell subset or site label conveys for this sample: HCoV-229E spike overlapping peptide pool stimulation. Every receptor here comes from a human donor who received a COVID-19 vaccine.

The chain joins TRBV5-1 to TRBJ2-7, with TRBD2 as a possible D gene (5 bases). This CDR3 contains 14 residues. CDR1 and CDR2 (germline): SGHRS, YFSETQ. V was pared by 0 bases and J by 7 bases, with 14 bases between. The CDR3 coding sequence is TGCGCCAGCAGCTTGGGGGATTCGTCGGGAGAGCAGTACGTC. Protein: CASSLGDSSGEQYV.

The V and J genes are TRBV5-1 and TRBJ2-1, with D perhaps matching TRBD1 (6 bases). With 0 bases removed from V and 7 bases from J, the gap between germline ends came to 14 bases. Germline assignment: CDR1 SGHRS and CDR2 YFSETQ. CDR3 length equals 15 residues. The CDR3 spells CASSLAGQLWNEQFF. CDR3 bases: TGCGCCAGCAGCTTGGCCGGACAGCTTTGGAATGAGCAGTTCTTC.

The chain couples TRBV5-6 to TRBJ2-1; D perhaps matches TRBD1 (5 bases). Trimming shortened V by 4 bases and J by 0 bases, and 14 bases separated the two germline ends. CDR1 is SGHDT and CDR2 is YYEEEE in the germline V gene. This CDR3 spans 16 amino acids. The CDR3 DNA follows: TGTGCCAGCAGCACGCAGGGATCGGGCTCCTACAATGAGCAGTTCTTC. This translates into CASSTQGSGSYNEQFF.

This clone was observed a handful of times. The chain couples TRBV7-2 to TRBJ1-6; no reliable D call. V shed 7 bases and J shed 0 bases, with 16 bases lying between them. From germline, CDR1 is SGHTA and CDR2 FQGNSA. The CDR3 has 17 amino acids. The CDR3: CASTPRSGSSYNSPLHF. Written as DNA, the CDR3 is TGTGCCAGCACCCCACGTAGCGGTAGCTCCTATAATTCACCCCTCCACTTT.

In its sample, this clone was seen a few times. V gene TRBV3-1 (or the pseudogene TRBV3-2) combines with J gene TRBJ1-1; D may be TRBD1 (5 bases). Between the trimmed V and J ends, which lost 3 bases and 4 bases, there was a span of 15 bases. Germline CDR1 reads LGHDT; CDR2 reads YNNKEL (reference sequence). This CDR3 has 15 residues. The CDR3 loop reads CASSQSLGVGTEAFF. In DNA form, the CDR3 reads TGTGCCAGCAGCCAGAGCTTAGGGGTCGGCACTGAAGCTTTCTTT.

This sequence joins TRBV19 and TRBJ1-1; tentative D call: TRBD1 (6 bases). The CDR3 sequence is 14 residues long. V lost 3 bases and J 7 bases, leaving 15 bases between the germline ends. Per the germline V gene, CDR1 is LNHDA and CDR2 is SQIVND (reference sequence). CDR3 DNA: TGTGCCAGTAGTATTACCCCGTGGACAGATGAAGCTTTCTTT. Translated, it gives CASSITPWTDEAFF.

V usage is TRBV19 and J usage is TRBJ2-5; 10 positions match TRBD2. J lost 6 bases, V lost 8 bases, and 15 bases had no gene match. From germline, CDR1 is LNHDA and CDR2 SQIVND (reference sequence). The length of the CDR3 is 16 residues. The CDR3 bases are TGTGCCAGTTCTAAGGGGATAGCGGGGGGTTTACAGACCCAGTACTTC. Translating it yields CASSKGIAGGLQTQYF.

V and J are TRBV27 and TRBJ2-5; TRBD2 might be the D (6 bases). CDR3 length: 17 amino acids. The V gene lost 3 bases and the J gene lost 3 bases, with 20 bases spanning the gap. Germline lookup yields CDR1 MNHEY and CDR2 SMNVEV (reference sequence). The chain's CDR3 is CASSFRGRRGSEETQYF. CDR3 sequence (DNA): TGTGCCAGCAGTTTCCGTGGACGGAGGGGATCTGAAGAGACCCAGTACTTC.

V is TRBV7-8 and J is TRBJ2-1, with a possible D match to TRBD2 (7 bases). CDR1 is SGHVS and CDR2 is FQNEAQ in the germline V gene. The CDR3 length is 14 residues. Trimming took off 7 bases at V and 7 bases at J, with 17 bases between the two ends. The CDR3 reads CASTLPGGRNEQFF. The CDR3 bases are TGTGCCAGCACCCTCCCCGGGGGGCGGAATGAGCAGTTCTTC.

This clone was recorded only once. This chain links TRBV6-2 or TRBV6-3 with TRBJ1-2, with 8 bases fitting TRBD1. The V gene end was trimmed by 0 bases and the J gene end by 8 bases; junction bases not matched to a gene: 11. Germline lookup yields CDR1 MNHEY and CDR2 SVGEGT. The CDR3 covers 16 residues. The CDR3 DNA reads TGTGCCAGCAGTTACTCCGGGACAGGCGTCGGTTCGGGCTACACCTTC. Amino acids: CASSYSGTGVGSGYTF.

The rearrangement links TRBV7-3 to TRBJ1-2, with D maybe TRBD1 (5 bases). The germline V gene encodes CDR1 SGHTA and CDR2 FQGTGA. V was trimmed by 0 bases and J by 8 bases, leaving 13 bases between them. The CDR3 covers 14 residues. CDR3 DNA: TGTGCCAGCAGCTTAACCCCGGACATGGGAGGCTACACCTTC. It is translated as CASSLTPDMGGYTF.

The V call is TRBV28, the J call TRBJ1-6; D is unresolved. CDR1 and CDR2 from the germline V gene are MDHEN and SYDVKM. Trimming shortened V by 3 bases and J by 4 bases, and 7 bases separated the two germline ends. This CDR3 contains 14 residues. The CDR3: CASSFTPYNSPLHF. CDR3 DNA sequence: TGTGCCAGCAGTTTTACCCCTTATAATTCACCCCTCCACTTT. The whole variable domain, remainder taken from reference TRBV28 and TRBJ1-6, is DVKVTQSSRYLVKRTGEKVFLECVQDMDHENMFWYRQDPGLGLRLIYFSYDVKMKEKGDIPEGYSVSREKKERFSLILESASTNQTSMYLCASSFTPYNSPLHFGNGTRLTVT.